This T cell receptor (beta chain) was identified in a study of cytomegalovirus exposure and HLA in healthy donors. Study information: A subsequent analysis stated that the 120 or so validation repertoires were run on the same platform as the approximately 700 first-cohort repertoires. Study results and limitations: Cytomegalovirus-associated TCR beta chains were listed, numbering 164. A subsequent analysis found that TCR clusters from the first cohort also tended to co-occur in the 90 to 150 validation repertoires, with 90% to 95% of cluster scores above 0.

Per germline, CDR1 LGHNT and CDR2 FRNRAP. With V trimmed by 1 base and J by 5 bases, 8 bases remained unmatched. The CDR3 runs to 16 residues. Turning to this clone: The antigen is unknown.

The donors were part of the validation cohort, which consisted of 120 subjects and was separate from the first cohort of under 750 subjects. Sequenced by immunoSEQ multiplex PCR; TCRdb stores in-frame clones only, minus some. The table includes about 120,000 clones, 85% to 90% detected once. Specimen: PBMCs. The chain recombines TRBV12-5 with TRBJ2-7; 10 nucleotides agree with TRBD1. This receptor was identified in a woman aged 25 to 45 in good health and CMV-seronegative. CDR3 in amino acids: CASGLGRGQGGHEQYF. The CDR3 DNA reads TGTGCTAGTGGTTTGGGTAGAGGACAGGGGGGCCACGAGCAGTACTTC.